These T cell receptor beta chains were read from a single sample in a study of early T cells in non-severe SARS-CoV-2 infection. One entry per CDR3 protein, called by TCRdb with MiXCR from the 5' RACE reads. Of 42,000 or so distinct CDR3 sequences in the sample, roughly 10% are singletons; the top ten hold 21%. Source material: whole blood. Receptors originate from an adult who was a healthcare worker with PCR-confirmed SARS-CoV-2 infection or an uninfected control (not recorded which). Both conserved end residues are part of each CDR3. A D gene is named only where the DNA matches it firmly. The size entry is marked missing in some rows and otherwise reads once, few, many or a size class.

j_gene | d_gene | abundance | v_gene | CDR3nt | CDR3aa
TRBJ1-1 | NA | many | TRBV6-6 | TGTGCCAGCAGATCAGGGGTGAACACTGAAGCTTTCTTT | CASRSGVNTEAFF
TRBJ2-7 | NA | many | TRBV20-1 | TGCAGTGCTAGGAAAAGCGGGACAGCCTACGAGCAGTACTTC | CSARKSGTAYEQYF
TRBJ1-3 | NA | many | TRBV2 | TGTGCCAGCAGACAGGGTCTCTCTGGAAACACCATATATTTT | CASRQGLSGNTIYF
TRBJ2-4 | NA | many | TRBV2 | TGTGCCAGCAGTGAGTTGGACATTCAGTACTTC | CASSELDIQYF
TRBJ2-7 | TRBD2 | many | TRBV3-1 | TGTGCCAGCAGCCAAGTTCCCAGCGGGAGCTACGAGCAGTACTTC | CASSQVPSGSYEQYF
TRBJ1-2 | NA | few | TRBV20-1 | TGCAGTGCTAGCCTCCGGGACACCAGGAGTTATGGCTACACCTTC | CSASLRDTRSYGYTF
TRBJ1-2 | NA | NA | TRBV20-1 | TGCAGTGCTAGAGATCCCGCGCTTTATGGCTACACCTTC | CSARDPALYGYTF
TRBJ2-2 | TRBD1 | few | TRBV28 | TGTGCCAGCAAAACAGGGGTCTCCGGGGAGCTGTTTTTT | CASKTGVSGELFF
TRBJ2-7 | NA | NA | TRBV18 | TGTGCCAGCTCACCCTCCCCGAGCTCCTACGAGCAGTACTTC | CASSPSPSSYEQYF
TRBJ2-7 | NA | NA | TRBV12-3/TRBV12-4 | TGTGCCAGCAGTTTAGTTAAGGGCCGAACCTACGAGCAGTACTTC | CASSLVKGRTYEQYF
TRBJ2-7 | NA | many | TRBV7-2 | TGTGCCAGCAGCTTAGGGGTCGCGTACCCCGAGCAGTACTTC | CASSLGVAYPEQYF
TRBJ1-2 | TRBD1 | many | TRBV12-3/TRBV12-4 | TGTGCCAGCAGTACAGGGGCGGGTGGCTACACCTTC | CASSTGAGGYTF
TRBJ1-5 | NA | few | TRBV7-9 | TGTGCCAGCAGCTTAGATTCAGGCAATCAGCCCCAGCATTTT | CASSLDSGNQPQHF
TRBJ2-7 | NA | many | TRBV7-2 | TGTGCCAGCAGCCCCCGCGAGGCCGCCTCCTACGAGCAGTACTTC | CASSPREAASYEQYF
TRBJ2-7 | NA | many | TRBV18 | TGTGCCAGCTCACCACCGAACGGGGATTACGAGCAGTACTTC | CASSPPNGDYEQYF
TRBJ2-1 | TRBD2 | many | TRBV5-5 | TGTGCCAGCAGCGGCCCGACTAGCGGGAGCGACCATGAGCAGTTCTTC | CASSGPTSGSDHEQFF
TRBJ2-1 | NA | few | TRBV19 | TGTGCCAGCAAATCCTCGGTAAGCTCCTACAATGAGCAGTTCTTC | CASKSSVSSYNEQFF
TRBJ1-5 | NA | many | TRBV6-2/TRBV6-3 | TGTGCCACCGACGGTCGGTGGGGGGATACTCAGCCCCAGCATTTT | CATDGRWGDTQPQHF
TRBJ1-2 | NA | few | TRBV12-3/TRBV12-4 | TGTGCCAGCAGTCGTTTGGGGCCGAACTATGGCTACACCTTC | CASSRLGPNYGYTF
TRBJ1-1 | NA | many | TRBV12-5 | TGTGCTAGTGGGACACAGGGATGGGGCACTGAAGCTTTCTTT | CASGTQGWGTEAFF
TRBJ2-1 | TRBD2 | few | TRBV9 | TGTGCCAGCAGCGTAGAGCGGGGACCCAACAATGAGCAGTTCTTC | CASSVERGPNNEQFF
TRBJ1-1 | NA | many | TRBV29-1 | TGCAGCGCCCAGGGGTTCTCTTTT | CSAQGFSF
TRBJ1-5 | NA | many | TRBV5-5 | TGTGCCAGCAGCCAAGTCCCGAATAGCAATCAGCCCCAGCATTTT | CASSQVPNSNQPQHF
TRBJ2-7 | NA | NA | TRBV7-9 | TGTGCCAGCAGCCCTGGTCGGGGTACCTACGAGCAGTACTTC | CASSPGRGTYEQYF
TRBJ1-2 | NA | NA | TRBV3-1 | TGTGCCAGCAGCGCCGGGACCATGAATGGCTACACCTTC | CASSAGTMNGYTF
TRBJ1-1 | NA | many | TRBV29-1 | TGCAGCGTTGAGGATACTACGAGGTATGAAGCTTTCTTT | CSVEDTTRYEAFF